This T cell receptor beta chain was recovered during a study of blood T cell repertoires in COVID-19. Turning to the study itself: Collection of acute and convalescent COVID-19 samples took place in the United States, Italy and Spain.

Sequenced by immunoSEQ multiplex PCR; TCRdb stores in-frame clones only, minus some. The sample includes tens of thousands of clones, approximately 86% of them seen just once. The specimen sequenced was peripheral blood. This sequence originates from an elderly woman with acute or convalescent COVID-19.

The CDR3, as DNA: TGTGCCAGCAGCTGGACACCGAACACTGAAGCTTTCTTT. Translation: CASSWTPNTEAFF. V usage is TRBV9 and J usage is TRBJ1-1, with TRBD1 as a possible D gene (5 bases). Per germline, CDR1 SGDLS and CDR2 YYNGEE. V gave up 4 bases and J gave up 1 base, with 8 bases separating them. The CDR3 runs 13 residues.